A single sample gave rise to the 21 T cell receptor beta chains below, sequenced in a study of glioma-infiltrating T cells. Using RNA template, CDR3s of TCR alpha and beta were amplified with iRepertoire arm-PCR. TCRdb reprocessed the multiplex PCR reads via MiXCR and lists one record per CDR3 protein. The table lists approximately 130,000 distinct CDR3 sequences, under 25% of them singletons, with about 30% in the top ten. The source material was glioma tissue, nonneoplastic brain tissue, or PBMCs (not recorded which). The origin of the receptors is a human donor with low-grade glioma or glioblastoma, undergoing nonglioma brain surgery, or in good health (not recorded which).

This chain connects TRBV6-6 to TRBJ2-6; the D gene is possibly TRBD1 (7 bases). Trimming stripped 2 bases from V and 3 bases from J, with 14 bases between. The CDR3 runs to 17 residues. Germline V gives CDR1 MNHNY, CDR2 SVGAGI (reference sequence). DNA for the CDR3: TGTGCCAGCAGTTACCGCGCAGGGGGGAATGGGGCCAACGTCCTGACTTTC. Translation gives CASSYRAGGNGANVLTF.

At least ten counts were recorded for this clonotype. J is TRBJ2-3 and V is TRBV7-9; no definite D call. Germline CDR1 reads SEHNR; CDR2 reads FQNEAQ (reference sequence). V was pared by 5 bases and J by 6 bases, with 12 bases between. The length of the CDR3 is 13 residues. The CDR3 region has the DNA TGTGCCAGCAGCCCTTCGACGGCGGATACGCAGTATTTT. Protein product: CASSPSTADTQYF.

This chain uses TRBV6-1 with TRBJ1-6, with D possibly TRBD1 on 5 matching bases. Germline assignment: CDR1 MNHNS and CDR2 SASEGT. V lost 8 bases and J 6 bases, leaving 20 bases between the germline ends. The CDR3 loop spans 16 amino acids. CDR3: CASAIDPGTPNSPLHF. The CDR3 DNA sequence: TGTGCCAGCGCGATTGACCCCGGGACTCCTAATTCACCCCTCCACTTT.

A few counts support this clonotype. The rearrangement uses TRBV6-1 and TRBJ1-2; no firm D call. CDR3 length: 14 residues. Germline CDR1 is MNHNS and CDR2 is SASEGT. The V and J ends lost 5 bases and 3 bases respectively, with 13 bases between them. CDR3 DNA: TGTGCCAGCAGTTCCTTATCTTCCTACTATGGCTACACCTTC. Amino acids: CASSSLSSYYGYTF.

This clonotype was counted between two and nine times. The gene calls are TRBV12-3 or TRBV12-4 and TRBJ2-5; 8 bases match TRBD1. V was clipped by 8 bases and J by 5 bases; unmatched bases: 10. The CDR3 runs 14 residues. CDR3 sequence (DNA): TGTGCCAGCGAGTCGACAGGGGTTGGGGAGACCCAGTACTTC. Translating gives CASESTGVGETQYF.

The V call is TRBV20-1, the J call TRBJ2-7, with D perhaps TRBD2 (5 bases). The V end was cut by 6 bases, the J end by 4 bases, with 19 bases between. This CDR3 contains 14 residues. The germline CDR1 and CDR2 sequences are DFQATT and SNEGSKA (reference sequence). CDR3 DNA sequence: TGCAGTGCCCCCCGGCAGGCGGGCGGGTACGAGCAGTACGTC. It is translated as CSAPRQAGGYEQYV.

CDR3 sequence: CASSPYGGNTIYF. The CDR3 bases are TGTGCCAGCAGCCCCTATGGGGGAAACACCATATATTTT. The chain joins TRBV7-7 to TRBJ1-3; D is unclear. The germline CDR1 and CDR2 sequences are SSHAT and FNYEAQ (reference sequence). The V end lost 5 bases, the J end lost 4 bases, and 9 bases lay between the germline ends. This CDR3 is built from 13 residues.

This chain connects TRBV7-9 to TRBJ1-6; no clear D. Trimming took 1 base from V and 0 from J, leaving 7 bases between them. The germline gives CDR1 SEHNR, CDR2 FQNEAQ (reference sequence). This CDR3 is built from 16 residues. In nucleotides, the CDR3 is TGTGCCAGCAGCTTAGAATGGAGCTCCTATAATTCACCCCTCCACTTT. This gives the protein CASSLEWSSYNSPLHF.

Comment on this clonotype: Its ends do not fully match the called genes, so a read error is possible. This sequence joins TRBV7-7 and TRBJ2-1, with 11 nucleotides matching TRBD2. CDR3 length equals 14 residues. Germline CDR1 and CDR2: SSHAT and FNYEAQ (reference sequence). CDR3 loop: CASSISGGAVEQFF. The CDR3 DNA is TGTGCTAGCAGCATTAGCGGGGGGGCAGTTGAGCAGTTCTTC.

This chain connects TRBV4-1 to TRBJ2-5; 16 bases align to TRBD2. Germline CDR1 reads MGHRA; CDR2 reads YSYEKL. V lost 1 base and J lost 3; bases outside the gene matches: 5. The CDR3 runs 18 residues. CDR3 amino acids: CASSQVGTSGGGEETQYF. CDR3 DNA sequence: TGCGCCAGCAGCCAAGTCGGGACTAGCGGGGGGGGAGAAGAGACCCAGTACTTC.

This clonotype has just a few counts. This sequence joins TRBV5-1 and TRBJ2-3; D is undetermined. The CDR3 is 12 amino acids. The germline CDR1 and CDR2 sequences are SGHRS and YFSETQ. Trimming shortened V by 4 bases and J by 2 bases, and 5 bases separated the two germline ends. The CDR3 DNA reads TGCGCCAGCAGCACCTCCACAGATACGCAGTATTTT. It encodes CASSTSTDTQYF.

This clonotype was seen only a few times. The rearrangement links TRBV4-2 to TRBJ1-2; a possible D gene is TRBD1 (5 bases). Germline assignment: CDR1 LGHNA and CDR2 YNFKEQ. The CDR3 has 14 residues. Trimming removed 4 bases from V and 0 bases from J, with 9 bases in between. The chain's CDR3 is CASSPDTPNYGYTF. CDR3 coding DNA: TGTGCCAGCAGCCCGGACACCCCTAACTATGGCTACACCTTC.

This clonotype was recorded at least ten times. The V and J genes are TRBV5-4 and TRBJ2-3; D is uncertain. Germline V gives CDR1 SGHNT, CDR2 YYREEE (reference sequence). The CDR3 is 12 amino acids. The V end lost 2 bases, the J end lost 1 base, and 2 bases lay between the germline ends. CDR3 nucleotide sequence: TGTGCCAGCAGCTTACGCACAGATACGCAGTATTTT. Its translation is CASSLRTDTQYF.

The CDR3 DNA reads TGCAGTGCACCCGGGGCAGAGGACTTCGACGAGCAGTACGTC. It is translated as CSAPGAEDFDEQYV. The genes are TRBV20-1 and TRBJ2-7; either TRBD1 or TRBD2 may fit D (5 bases each). The V end was cut by 6 bases, the J end by 5 bases, with 20 bases between. CDR3 size: 14 residues. CDR1 is DFQATT and CDR2 is SNEGSKA in the germline V gene (reference sequence).

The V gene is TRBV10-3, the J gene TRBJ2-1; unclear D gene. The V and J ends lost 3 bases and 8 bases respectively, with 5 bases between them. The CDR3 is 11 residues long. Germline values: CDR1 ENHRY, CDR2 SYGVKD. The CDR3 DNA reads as TGTGCCATCAGTGAAAGGGATGAGCAGTTCTTC. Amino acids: CAISERDEQFF.

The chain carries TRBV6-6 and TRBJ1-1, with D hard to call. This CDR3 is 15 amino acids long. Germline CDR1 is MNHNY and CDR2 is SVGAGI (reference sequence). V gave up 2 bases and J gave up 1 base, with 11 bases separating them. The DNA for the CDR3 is TGTGCCAGCAGTTACAGTGACACTCGGAACACTGAAGCTTTCTTT. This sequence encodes CASSYSDTRNTEAFF.

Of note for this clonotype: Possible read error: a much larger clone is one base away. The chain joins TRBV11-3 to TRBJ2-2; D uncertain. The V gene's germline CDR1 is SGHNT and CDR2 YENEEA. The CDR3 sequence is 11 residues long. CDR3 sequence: CARSLGGELFF. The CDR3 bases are TGTGCCAGAAGCTTAGGCGGGGAGCTGTTTTTT. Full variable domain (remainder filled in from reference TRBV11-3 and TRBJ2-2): EAGVVQSPRYKIIEKKQPVAFWCNPISGHNTLYWYLQNLGQGPELLIRYENEEAVDDSQLPKDRFSAERLKGVDSTLKIQPAELGDSAVYLCARSLGGELFFGEGSRLTVL.

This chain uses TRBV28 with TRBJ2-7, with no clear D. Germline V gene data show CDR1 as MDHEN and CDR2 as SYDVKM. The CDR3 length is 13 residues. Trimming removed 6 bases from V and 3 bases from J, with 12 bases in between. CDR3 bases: TGTGCCAGCAGCCGAGTATGGGGCTACGAGCAGTACGTC. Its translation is CASSRVWGYEQYV.

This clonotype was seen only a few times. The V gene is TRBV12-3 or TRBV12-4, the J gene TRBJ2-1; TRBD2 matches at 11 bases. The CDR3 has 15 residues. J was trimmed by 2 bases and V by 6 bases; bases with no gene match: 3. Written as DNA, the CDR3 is TGTGCCAGCAGCACTAGCGGGGGAGCCTACAATGAGCAGTTCTTC. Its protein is CASSTSGGAYNEQFF.

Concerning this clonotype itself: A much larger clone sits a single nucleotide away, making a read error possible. The CDR3 sequence: CASSLAGDDNEQFF. For the CDR3, the DNA is TGTGCCAGCAGTTTAGCGGGGGATGACAATGAGCAGTTCTTC. This chain joins TRBV6-5 and TRBJ2-1; TRBD2 matches at 9 bases. J gave up 5 bases and V 4 bases, and 3 bases lay outside the gene matches. Germline CDR1 is MNHEY and CDR2 is SVGAGI. The CDR3 covers 14 residues.

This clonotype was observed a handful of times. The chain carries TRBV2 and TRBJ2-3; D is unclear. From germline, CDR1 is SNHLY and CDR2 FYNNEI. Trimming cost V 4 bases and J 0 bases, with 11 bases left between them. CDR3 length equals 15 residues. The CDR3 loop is CASSVSTISTDTQYF. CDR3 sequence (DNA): TGTGCCAGCAGTGTATCCACAATAAGCACAGATACGCAGTATTTT.